This T cell receptor (beta chain) originates from a study of T cells after yellow fever vaccination. General study points: Clonotypes shared by both compartments, CD4 and CD8, made up a small share. In post-booster samples, most primary-vaccination clones reappeared (under 98% CD4, 88% CD8). Compared with primary, the secondary response was weaker and peaked at day 5, not 15.

This clonotype was recorded at least ten times. The antigen is unknown. Per the germline V gene, CDR1 is DFQATT and CDR2 is SNEGSKA (reference sequence). This CDR3 has 13 residues. With V trimmed by 5 bases and J by 4 bases, 7 bases remained unmatched. Generation of TCR cDNA used 5'RACE template switching (which added a universal primer site and UMIs). From the 5' RACE reads, TCRdb called clonotypes with MiXCR, one entry per CDR3 protein. The repertoire consists of a few hundred thousand distinct CDR3 sequences, with 4% occurring once and the leading ten covering roughly a quarter. This TCR was sampled from a man between 18 and 29 years old who received the YFV17D yellow fever vaccine. The sample was PBMCs, taken 5 days after the yellow fever booster vaccination. The chain links TRBV20-1 to TRBJ1-2; 7 bases are a match to TRBD1. The CDR3 loop reads CSARRDRVYGYTF. As DNA, the CDR3 is TGCAGTGCTCGACGCGACAGGGTCTATGGCTACACCTTC.